This T cell receptor beta chain stems from a study of blood T cell repertoires in COVID-19. The wider study: The United States, Italy and Spain were the sources of the acute and convalescent COVID-19 samples.

Trimming took 8 bases from V and 4 from J; bases not matched to a gene: 13. Germline CDR1 MNHEY, CDR2 SMNVEV (reference sequence). The CDR3 has 15 amino acids. In the original processing: The assay estimated nucleated cells by amplifying reference gene primers. Sequencing used immunoSEQ multiplex PCR; TCRdb keeps in-frame clones, though not all of them. Clone size and V and J calls were adopted from that table, with D and trimming inferred from the DNA. The sample carries some 61,000 clones, 80% to 90% recorded once. This clonotype was sampled from a man in his sixties with acute or convalescent COVID-19. Material for sequencing was peripheral blood. This rearrangement joins TRBV27 to TRBJ1-2; 7 bases agree with TRBD1. CDR3 DNA sequence: TGTGCCAGCCAAGAGGTACAGGGGAGTACCTATGGCTACACCTTC. Amino acids: CASQEVQGSTYGYTF.